This TCR beta chain comes out of a study of blood T cells in healthy people across ages. Study overall: Template switching caught about one barcoded beta molecule for each two T cells.

The donors, healthy Caucasians from Russia, were aged roughly 6 to 90. Every donor contributed around 10 milliliters of peripheral blood by blood draw. PCR was performed a second time for about 7 to 12 cycles using a sample-barcoded 5' primer and a J-beta primer mix. TCRdb reprocessed the 5' RACE reads via MiXCR and lists one record per CDR3 protein. The repertoire includes 1.5 million to 1.8 million distinct CDR3 sequences, 42% of them detected once, and more than 4% sits in the top ten. This clonotype was detected a few times. Trimming left V 0 bases short and J 4 bases short, with 9 bases between. The length of the CDR3 is 14 residues. In germline, CDR1 is SGDLS, CDR2 YYNGEE.

Specimen: blood. This chain connects TRBV9 to TRBJ2-3; tentative D call: TRBD2 (5 bases). The TCR sequence derives from a woman under 30 in good health. The CDR3, as DNA: TGTGCCAGCAGCGTAGCGGGGAACCCAGATACGCAGTATTTT. Protein: CASSVAGNPDTQYF. Full variable domain (outside the CDR3, taken from reference TRBV9 and TRBJ2-3): DSGVTQTPKHLITATGQRVTLRCSPRSGDLSVYWYQQSLDQGLQFLIQYYNGEERAKGNILERFSAQQFPDLHSELNLSSLELGDSALYFCASSVAGNPDTQYFGPGTRLTVL.